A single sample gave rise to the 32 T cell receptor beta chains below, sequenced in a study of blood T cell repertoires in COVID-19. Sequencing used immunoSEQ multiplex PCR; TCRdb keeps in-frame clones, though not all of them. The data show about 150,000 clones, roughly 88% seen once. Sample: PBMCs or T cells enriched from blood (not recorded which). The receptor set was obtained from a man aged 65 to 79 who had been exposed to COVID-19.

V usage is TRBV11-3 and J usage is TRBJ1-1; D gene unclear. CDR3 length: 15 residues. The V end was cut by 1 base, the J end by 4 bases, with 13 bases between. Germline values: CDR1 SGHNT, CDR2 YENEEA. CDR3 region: CASSLGGIAGTEAFF. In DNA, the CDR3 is TGTGCCAGCAGCTTAGGGGGTATTGCGGGCACTGAAGCTTTCTTT.

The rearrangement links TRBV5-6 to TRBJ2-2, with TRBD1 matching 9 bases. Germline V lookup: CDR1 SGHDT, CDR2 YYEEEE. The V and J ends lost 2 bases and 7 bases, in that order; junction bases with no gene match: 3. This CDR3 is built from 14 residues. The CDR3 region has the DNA TGTGCCAGCAGCTTCGGGACAGGGAACGGGGAGCTGTTTTTT. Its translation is CASSFGTGNGELFF.

The CDR3 here is CASSLQEARNTIYF. The CDR3 DNA follows: TGTGCCAGCTCACTACAAGAGGCCAGAAACACCATATATTTT. The rearrangement links TRBV18 to TRBJ1-3; D is uncertain. The CDR3 is 14 amino acids. Trimming shortened V by 4 bases and J by 5 bases, and 12 bases separated the two germline ends. The germline gives CDR1 KGHSH, CDR2 LQKENI.

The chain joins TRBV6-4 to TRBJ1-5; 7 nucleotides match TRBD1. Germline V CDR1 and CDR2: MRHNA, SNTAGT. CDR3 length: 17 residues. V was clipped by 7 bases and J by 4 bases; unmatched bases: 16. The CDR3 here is CASTPPGTVGKNQPQHF. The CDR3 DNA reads TGTGCCAGCACCCCCCCGGGGACAGTCGGGAAGAATCAGCCCCAGCATTTT.

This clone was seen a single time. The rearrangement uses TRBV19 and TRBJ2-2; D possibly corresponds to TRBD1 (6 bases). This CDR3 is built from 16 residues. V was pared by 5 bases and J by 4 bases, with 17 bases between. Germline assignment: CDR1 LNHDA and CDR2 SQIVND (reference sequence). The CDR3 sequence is CASSPLRAGVTGELFF. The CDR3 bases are TGTGCCAGTAGTCCTTTACGGGCAGGGGTCACCGGGGAGCTGTTTTTT.

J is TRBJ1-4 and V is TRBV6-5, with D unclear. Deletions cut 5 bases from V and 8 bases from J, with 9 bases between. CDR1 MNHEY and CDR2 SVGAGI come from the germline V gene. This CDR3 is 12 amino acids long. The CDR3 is CASSTFEEKLFF. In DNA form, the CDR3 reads TGTGCCAGCAGTACCTTTGAGGAAAAACTGTTTTTT.

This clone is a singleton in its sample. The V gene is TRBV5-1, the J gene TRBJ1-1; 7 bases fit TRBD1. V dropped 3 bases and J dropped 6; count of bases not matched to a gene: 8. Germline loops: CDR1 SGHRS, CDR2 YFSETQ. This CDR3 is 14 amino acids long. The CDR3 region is CASSSERQGAEAFF. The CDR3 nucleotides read TGCGCCAGCAGCTCCGAACGACAGGGAGCTGAAGCTTTCTTT.

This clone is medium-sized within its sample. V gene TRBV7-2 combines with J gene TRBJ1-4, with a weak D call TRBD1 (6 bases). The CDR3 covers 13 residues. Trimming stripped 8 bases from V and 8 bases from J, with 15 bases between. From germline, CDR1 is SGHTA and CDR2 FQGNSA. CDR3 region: CASGRQVGEKLFF. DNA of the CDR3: TGTGCCAGCGGTAGACAGGTTGGCGAAAAACTGTTTTTT.

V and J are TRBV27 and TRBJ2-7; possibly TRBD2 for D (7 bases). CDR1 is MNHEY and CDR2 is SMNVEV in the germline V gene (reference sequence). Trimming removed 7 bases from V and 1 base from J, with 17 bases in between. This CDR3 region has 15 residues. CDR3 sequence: CASTSAGAESYEQYF. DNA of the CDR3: TGTGCCAGCACCTCCGCGGGGGCTGAGTCCTACGAGCAGTACTTC.

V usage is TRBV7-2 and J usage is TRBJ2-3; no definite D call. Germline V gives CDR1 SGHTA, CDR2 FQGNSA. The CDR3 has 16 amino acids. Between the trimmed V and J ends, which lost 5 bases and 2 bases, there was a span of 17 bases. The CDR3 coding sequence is TGTGCCAGCAGCCCTTTAAAGACATTTCTCACAGATACGCAGTATTTT. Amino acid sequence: CASSPLKTFLTDTQYF.

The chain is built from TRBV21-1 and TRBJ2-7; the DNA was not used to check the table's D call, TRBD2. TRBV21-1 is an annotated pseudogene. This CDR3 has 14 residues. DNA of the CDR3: TGTGCCACCCCTCCTAGCGGAGCCTCCTACGAGCAGTACTTC. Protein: CATPPSGASYEQYF.

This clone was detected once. This CDR3 reads CARSLAREPEAFF. The CDR3, as DNA: TGTGCCAGAAGCTTAGCCAGGGAACCTGAAGCTTTCTTT. This rearrangement joins TRBV7-5 to TRBJ1-1; the D call TRBD1 from the table was never checked on the DNA. TRBV7-5 is flagged as a pseudogene. CDR3 length: 13 amino acids.

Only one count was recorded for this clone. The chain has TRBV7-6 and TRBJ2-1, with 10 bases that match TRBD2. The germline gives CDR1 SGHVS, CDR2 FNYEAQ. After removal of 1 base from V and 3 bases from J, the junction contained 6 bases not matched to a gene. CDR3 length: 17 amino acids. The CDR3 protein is CASSLEASGSGYNEQFF. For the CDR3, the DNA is TGTGCCAGCAGCTTAGAGGCTAGCGGGAGTGGCTACAATGAGCAGTTCTTC. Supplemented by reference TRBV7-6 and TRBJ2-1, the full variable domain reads GAGVSQSPRYKVTKRGQDVALRCDPISGHVSLYWYRQALGQGPEFLTYFNYEAQQDKSGLPNDRFSAERPEGSISTLTIQRTEQRDSAMYRCASSLEASGSGYNEQFFGPGTRLTVL.

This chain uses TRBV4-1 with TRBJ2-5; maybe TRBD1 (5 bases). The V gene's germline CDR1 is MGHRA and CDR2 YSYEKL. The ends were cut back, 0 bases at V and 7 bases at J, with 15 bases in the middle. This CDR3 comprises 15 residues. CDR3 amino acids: CASSQEGASVLTQYF. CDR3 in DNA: TGCGCCAGCAGCCAAGAAGGGGCTAGTGTGCTGACCCAGTACTTC.

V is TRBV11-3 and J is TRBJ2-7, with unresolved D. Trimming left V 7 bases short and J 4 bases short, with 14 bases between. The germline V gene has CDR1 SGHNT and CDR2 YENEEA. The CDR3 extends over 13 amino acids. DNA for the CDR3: TGTGCCAGCACGCTAGACCCCCCTTACGAGCAGTACTTC. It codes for CASTLDPPYEQYF.

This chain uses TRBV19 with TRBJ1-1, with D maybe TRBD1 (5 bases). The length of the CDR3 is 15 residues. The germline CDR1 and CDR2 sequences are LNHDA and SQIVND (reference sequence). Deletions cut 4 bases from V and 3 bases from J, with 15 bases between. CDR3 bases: TGTGCCAGTAGTACAACGTGGACGGGGGACACTGAAGCTTTCTTT. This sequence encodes CASSTTWTGDTEAFF.

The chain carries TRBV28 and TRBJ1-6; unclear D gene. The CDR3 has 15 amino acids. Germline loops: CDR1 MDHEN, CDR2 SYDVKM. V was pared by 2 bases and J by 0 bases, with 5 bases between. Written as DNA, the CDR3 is TGTGCCAGCAGTTTAAGGAGCTCCTATAATTCACCCCTCCACTTT. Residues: CASSLRSSYNSPLHF.

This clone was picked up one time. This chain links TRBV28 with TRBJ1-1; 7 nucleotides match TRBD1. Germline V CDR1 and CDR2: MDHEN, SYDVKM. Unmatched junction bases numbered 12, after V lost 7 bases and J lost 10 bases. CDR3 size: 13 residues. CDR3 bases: TGTGCCAGCACCTCCTCGAGGACAGGAGTAGCTTTCTTT. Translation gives CASTSSRTGVAFF. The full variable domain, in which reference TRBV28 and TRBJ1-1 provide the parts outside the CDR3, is DVKVTQSSRYLVKRTGEKVFLECVQDMDHENMFWYRQDPGLGLRLIYFSYDVKMKEKGDIPEGYSVSREKKERFSLILESASTNQTSMYLCASTSSRTGVAFFGQGTRLTVV.

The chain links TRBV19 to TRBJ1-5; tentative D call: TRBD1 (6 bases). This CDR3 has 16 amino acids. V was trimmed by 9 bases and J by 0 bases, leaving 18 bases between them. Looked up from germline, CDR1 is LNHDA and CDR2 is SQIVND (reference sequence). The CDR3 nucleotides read TGTGCCAGCGGTACAGGGTACCCTTATAGCAATCAGCCCCAGCATTTT. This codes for CASGTGYPYSNQPQHF.

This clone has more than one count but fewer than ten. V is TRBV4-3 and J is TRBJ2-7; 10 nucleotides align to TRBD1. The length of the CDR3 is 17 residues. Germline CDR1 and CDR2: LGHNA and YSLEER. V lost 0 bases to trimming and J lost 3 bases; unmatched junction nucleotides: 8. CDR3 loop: CASSQEGPGQGYYEQYF. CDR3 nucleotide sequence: TGCGCCAGCAGCCAAGAAGGGCCGGGACAGGGGTACTACGAGCAGTACTTC.

This CDR3 reads CASSYSDRVASPLHF. In nucleotides, the CDR3 is TGTGCCAGCAGTTACTCGGACAGGGTCGCCTCACCCCTCCACTTT. The V call is TRBV6-5, the J call TRBJ1-6, with TRBD1 identical over 8 bases. The V gene's germline CDR1 is MNHEY and CDR2 SVGAGI. The CDR3 has 15 residues. J gave up 10 bases and V 0 bases, and 5 bases lay outside the gene matches.

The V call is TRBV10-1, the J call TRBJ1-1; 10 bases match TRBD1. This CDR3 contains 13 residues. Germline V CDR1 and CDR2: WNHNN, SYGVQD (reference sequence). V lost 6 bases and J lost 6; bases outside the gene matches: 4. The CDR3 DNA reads TGCGCCAGCAGGGAGACAGGGGGCTCTGAAGCTTTCTTT. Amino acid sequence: CASRETGGSEAFF.

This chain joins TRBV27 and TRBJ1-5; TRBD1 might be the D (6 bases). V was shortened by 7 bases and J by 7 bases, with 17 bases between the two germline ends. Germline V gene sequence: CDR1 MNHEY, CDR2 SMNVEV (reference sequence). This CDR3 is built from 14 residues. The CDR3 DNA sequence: TGTGCCAGCAAAAAATACAGGGCAGACCAGCCCCAGCATTTT. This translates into CASKKYRADQPQHF.

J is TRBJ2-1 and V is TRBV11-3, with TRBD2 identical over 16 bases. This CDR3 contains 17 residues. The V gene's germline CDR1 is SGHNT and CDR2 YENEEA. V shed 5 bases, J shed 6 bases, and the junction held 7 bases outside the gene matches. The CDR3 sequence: CASSAGTSGRAVNEQFF. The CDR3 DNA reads TGTGCCAGCAGCGCAGGGACTAGCGGGAGGGCCGTCAATGAGCAGTTCTTC.

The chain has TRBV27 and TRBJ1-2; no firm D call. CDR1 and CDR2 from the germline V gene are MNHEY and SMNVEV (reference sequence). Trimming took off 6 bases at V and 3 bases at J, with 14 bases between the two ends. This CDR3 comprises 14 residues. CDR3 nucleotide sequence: TGTGCCAGCAGAGCGGATATAAATTACTATGGCTACACCTTC. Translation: CASRADINYYGYTF.

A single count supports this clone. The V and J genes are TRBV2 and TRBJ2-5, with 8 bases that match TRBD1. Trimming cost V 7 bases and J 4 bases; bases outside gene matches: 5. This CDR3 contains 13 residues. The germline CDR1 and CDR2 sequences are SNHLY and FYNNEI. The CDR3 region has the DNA TGTGCCAGCACCGGACAGGGCGGAGAGACCCAGTACTTC. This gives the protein CASTGQGGETQYF.

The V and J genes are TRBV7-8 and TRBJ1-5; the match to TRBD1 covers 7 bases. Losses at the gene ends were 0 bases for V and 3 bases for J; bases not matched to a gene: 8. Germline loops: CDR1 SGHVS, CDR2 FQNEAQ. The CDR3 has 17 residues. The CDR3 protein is CASSLASVTGLNQPQHF. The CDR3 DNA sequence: TGTGCCAGCAGCTTAGCGTCTGTGACAGGGCTCAATCAGCCCCAGCATTTT. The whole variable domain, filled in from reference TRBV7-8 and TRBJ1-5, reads GAGVSQSPRYKVAKRGQDVALRCDPISGHVSLFWYQQALGQGPEFLTYFQNEAQLDKSGLPSDRFFAERPEGSVSTLKIQRTQQEDSAVYLCASSLASVTGLNQPQHFGDGTRLSIL.

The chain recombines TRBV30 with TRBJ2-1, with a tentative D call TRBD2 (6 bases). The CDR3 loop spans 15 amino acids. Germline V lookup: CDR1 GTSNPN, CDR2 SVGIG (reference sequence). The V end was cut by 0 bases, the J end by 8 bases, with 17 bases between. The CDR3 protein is CAWSVGDFLLYEQFF. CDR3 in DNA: TGTGCCTGGAGTGTAGGGGACTTTCTACTCTATGAGCAGTTCTTC. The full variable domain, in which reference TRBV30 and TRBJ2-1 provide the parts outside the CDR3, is SQTIHQWPATLVQPVGSPLSLECTVEGTSNPNLYWYRQAAGRGLQLLFYSVGIGQISSEVPQNLSASRPQDRQFILSSKKLLLSDSGFYLCAWSVGDFLLYEQFFGPGTRLTVL.

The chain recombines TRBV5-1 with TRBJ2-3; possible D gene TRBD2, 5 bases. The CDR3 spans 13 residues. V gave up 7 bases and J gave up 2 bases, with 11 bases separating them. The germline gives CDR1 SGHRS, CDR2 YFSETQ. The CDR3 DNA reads TGCGCCAGCTCGGACTCTACCACAGATACGCAGTATTTT. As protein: CASSDSTTDTQYF.

CDR3 nucleotides: TGTGCCAGTAGTATAATCGGGAGGGAGAACACCTTC. As protein: CASSIIGRENTF. This chain uses TRBV19 with TRBJ1-2; D not certain. The length of the CDR3 is 12 residues. V gave up 2 bases and J gave up 12 bases, with 13 bases separating them. Germline CDR1 LNHDA, CDR2 SQIVND (reference sequence). Full variable domain (rest looked up from reference TRBV19 and TRBJ1-2): DGGITQSPKYLFRKEGQNVTLSCEQNLNHDAMYWYRQDPGQGLRLIYYSQIVNDFQKGDIAEGYSVSREKKESFPLTVTSAQKNPTAFYLCASSIIGRENTFGSGTRLTVV.

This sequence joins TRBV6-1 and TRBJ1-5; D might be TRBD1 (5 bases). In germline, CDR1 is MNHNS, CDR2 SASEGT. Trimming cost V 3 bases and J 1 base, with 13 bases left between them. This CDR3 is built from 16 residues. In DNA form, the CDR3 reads TGTGCCAGCAGTGAGGCGGGGCGGTCAAGCAATCAGCCCCAGCATTTT. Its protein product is CASSEAGRSSNQPQHF.

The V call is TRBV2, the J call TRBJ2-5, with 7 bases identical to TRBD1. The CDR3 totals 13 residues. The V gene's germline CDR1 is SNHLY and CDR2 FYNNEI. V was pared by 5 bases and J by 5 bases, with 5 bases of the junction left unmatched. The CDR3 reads CASSTDRVETQYF. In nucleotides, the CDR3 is TGTGCCAGCAGTACAGACAGGGTTGAGACCCAGTACTTC.